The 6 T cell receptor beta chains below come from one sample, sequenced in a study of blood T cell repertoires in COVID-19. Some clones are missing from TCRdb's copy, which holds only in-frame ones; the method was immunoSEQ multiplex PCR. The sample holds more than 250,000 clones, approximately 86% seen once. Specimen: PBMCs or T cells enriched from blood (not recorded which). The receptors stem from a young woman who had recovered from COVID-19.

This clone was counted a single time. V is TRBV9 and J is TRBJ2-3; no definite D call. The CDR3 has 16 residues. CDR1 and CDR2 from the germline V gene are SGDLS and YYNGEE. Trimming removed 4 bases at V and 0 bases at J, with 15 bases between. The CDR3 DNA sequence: TGTGCCAGCAGCTCATACAGTATAACTAGCACAGATACGCAGTATTTT. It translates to CASSSYSITSTDTQYF.

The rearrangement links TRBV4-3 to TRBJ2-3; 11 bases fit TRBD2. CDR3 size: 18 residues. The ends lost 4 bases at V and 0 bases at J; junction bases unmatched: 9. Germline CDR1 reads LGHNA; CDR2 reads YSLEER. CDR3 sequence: CASSRALAGGTSTDTQYF. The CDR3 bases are TGCGCCAGCAGCCGGGCGCTAGCGGGGGGAACTAGCACAGATACGCAGTATTTT.

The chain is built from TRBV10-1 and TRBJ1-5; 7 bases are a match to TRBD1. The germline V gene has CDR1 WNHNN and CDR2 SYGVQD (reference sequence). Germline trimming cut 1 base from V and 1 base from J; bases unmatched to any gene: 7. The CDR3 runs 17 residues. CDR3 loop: CASSEFTGTASNQPQHF. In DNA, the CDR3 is TGCGCCAGCAGTGAGTTCACCGGGACAGCGAGCAATCAGCCCCAGCATTTT.

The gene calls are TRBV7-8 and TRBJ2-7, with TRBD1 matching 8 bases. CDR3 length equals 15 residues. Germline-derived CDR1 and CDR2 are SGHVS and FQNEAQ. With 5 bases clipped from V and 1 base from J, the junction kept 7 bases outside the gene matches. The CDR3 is CASSPRDRYSYEQYF. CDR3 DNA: TGTGCCAGCAGCCCCCGGGACAGGTATTCCTACGAGCAGTACTTC. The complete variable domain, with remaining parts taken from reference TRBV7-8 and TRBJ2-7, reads GAGVSQSPRYKVAKRGQDVALRCDPISGHVSLFWYQQALGQGPEFLTYFQNEAQLDKSGLPSDRFFAERPEGSVSTLKIQRTQQEDSAVYLCASSPRDRYSYEQYFGPGTRLTVT.

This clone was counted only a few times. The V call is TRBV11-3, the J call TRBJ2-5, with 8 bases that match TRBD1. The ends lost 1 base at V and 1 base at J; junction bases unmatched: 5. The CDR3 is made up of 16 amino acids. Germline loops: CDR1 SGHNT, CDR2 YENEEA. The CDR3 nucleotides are TGTGCCAGCAGCTTAGGTGGACAGGGCCTCCAAGAGACCCAGTACTTC. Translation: CASSLGGQGLQETQYF. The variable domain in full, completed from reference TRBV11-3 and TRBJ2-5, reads EAGVVQSPRYKIIEKKQPVAFWCNPISGHNTLYWYLQNLGQGPELLIRYENEEAVDDSQLPKDRFSAERLKGVDSTLKIQPAELGDSAVYLCASSLGGQGLQETQYFGPGTRLLVL.

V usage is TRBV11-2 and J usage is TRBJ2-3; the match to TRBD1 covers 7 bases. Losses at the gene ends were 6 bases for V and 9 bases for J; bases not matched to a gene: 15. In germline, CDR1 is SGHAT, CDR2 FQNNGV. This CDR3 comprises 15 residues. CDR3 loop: CASRPPGTAVVTQYF. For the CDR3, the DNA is TGTGCCAGCAGGCCCCCTGGGACAGCAGTCGTCACGCAGTATTTT.